These 27 T cell receptor beta chains came from one sample sequenced in a study of blood T cell repertoires in COVID-19. Data came from immunoSEQ multiplex PCR; TCRdb stores just in-frame clones and leaves some out. The table records 200,000 to 300,000 clones, approximately 89% of them present only once. The sample comprised PBMCs or T cells enriched from blood (not recorded which). The source of these receptors is a woman aged 40 to 50 with acute COVID-19.

The chain carries TRBV5-5 and TRBJ1-4, with D possibly matching TRBD1 (6 bases). Germline V gene sequence: CDR1 SGHKS, CDR2 YYEKEE (reference sequence). The CDR3 covers 14 residues. V was cut by 0 bases and J by 4 bases, with 7 bases left in between. This CDR3 is CASSLGQVNEKLFF. The CDR3 coding sequence is TGTGCCAGCAGCTTGGGACAGGTTAATGAAAAACTGTTTTTT.

The chain uses TRBV11-3 and TRBJ2-2; tentative D call: TRBD2 (5 bases). CDR1 and CDR2 (germline): SGHNT, YENEEA. CDR3 size: 16 residues. Trimming removed 1 base at V and 5 bases at J, with 14 bases between. CDR3 in amino acids: CASSLVVGAKTGELFF. DNA of the CDR3: TGTGCCAGCAGCTTAGTGGTGGGAGCTAAGACCGGGGAGCTGTTTTTT.

The gene calls are TRBV27 and TRBJ1-6; tentative D call: TRBD1 (6 bases). V was pared by 4 bases and J by 5 bases, with 15 bases between. Germline V gene sequence: CDR1 MNHEY, CDR2 SMNVEV (reference sequence). The CDR3 extends over 16 amino acids. CDR3 in amino acids: CASSSQQGFHNSPLHF. In DNA, the CDR3 is TGTGCCAGCAGTTCGCAACAGGGTTTCCATAATTCACCCCTCCACTTT.

The chain employs TRBV7-9 and TRBJ1-1; D gene uncertain. Between the trimmed V and J ends, which lost 5 bases and 2 bases, there was a span of 9 bases. This CDR3 is 13 amino acids long. CDR1 SEHNR and CDR2 FQNEAQ come from the germline V gene (reference sequence). The CDR3: CASSRGPNTEAFF. DNA for the CDR3: TGTGCCAGCAGCCGTGGGCCCAACACTGAAGCTTTCTTT.

The chain employs TRBV5-1 and TRBJ2-2; possibly TRBD2 for D (6 bases). The CDR3 is 14 amino acids. The V and J ends lost 4 bases and 7 bases respectively, with 14 bases between them. From germline, CDR1 is SGHRS and CDR2 YFSETQ. For the CDR3, the DNA is TGCGCCAGCAGCCCGACGGGGGTTGTCGGGGAGCTGTTTTTT. Residues: CASSPTGVVGELFF.

J is TRBJ2-7 and V is TRBV6-2 or TRBV6-3; TRBD2 matches 12 bases. J gave up 2 bases and V 5 bases, and 4 bases lay outside the gene matches. Germline V lookup: CDR1 MNHEY, CDR2 SVGEGT. The CDR3 length is 15 residues. The DNA of the CDR3 is TGTGCCAGCAGTCGACTAGCGGGAGTTACCTACGAGCAGTACGTC. Its translation: CASSRLAGVTYEQYV.

The chain employs TRBV4-3 and TRBJ2-1; 10 bases agree with TRBD2. CDR1 is LGHNA and CDR2 is YSLEER in the germline V gene. The CDR3 runs to 15 residues. V lost 1 base to trimming and J lost 5 bases; unmatched junction nucleotides: 2. In DNA form, the CDR3 reads TGCGCCAGCAGCCAAGGGACTAGCGGAAACAATGAGCAGTTCTTC. The encoded protein is CASSQGTSGNNEQFF.

This clone came up once. The chain employs TRBV5-4 and TRBJ1-6, with a possible D match to TRBD1 (6 bases). CDR1 and CDR2 (germline): SGHNT, YYREEE (reference sequence). Trimming left V 4 bases short and J 14 bases short, with 16 bases between. The CDR3 consists of 13 residues. In DNA, the CDR3 is TGTGCCAGCAGCACCGAAGGCAGGGGAACCCTCCACTTT. It encodes CASSTEGRGTLHF. The entire variable domain, with the rest obtained from reference TRBV5-4 and TRBJ1-6, is as follows: ETGVTQSPTHLIKTRGQQVTLRCSSQSGHNTVSWYQQALGQGPQFIFQYYREEENGRGNFPPRFSGLQFPNYSSELNVNALELDDSALYLCASSTEGRGTLHFGNGTRLTVT.

This sequence joins TRBV9 and TRBJ1-1; no clear D. This CDR3 region has 14 residues. The V gene's germline CDR1 is SGDLS and CDR2 YYNGEE. V was shortened by 0 bases and J by 1 base, with 7 bases between the two germline ends. The CDR3 reads CASSVGGQNTEAFF. In DNA, the CDR3 is TGTGCCAGCAGCGTAGGAGGGCAGAACACTGAAGCTTTCTTT.

V gene TRBV29-1 combines with J gene TRBJ1-1; D may be TRBD1 (5 bases). V lost 7 bases and J lost 3, with 12 bases in between. This CDR3 is built from 12 residues. Germline V gives CDR1 SQVTM, CDR2 ANQGSEA. The chain's CDR3 is CSAGGGDTEAFF. DNA of the CDR3: TGCAGCGCCGGGGGGGGAGACACTGAAGCTTTCTTT.

The chain carries TRBV9 and TRBJ2-1; possible D gene TRBD2, 5 bases. The germline gives CDR1 SGDLS, CDR2 YYNGEE. V lost 3 bases and J lost 3, with 13 bases in between. This CDR3 has 15 residues. The CDR3 here is CASSGKTGNYNEQFF. Written as DNA, the CDR3 is TGTGCCAGCAGCGGGAAGACGGGAAACTACAATGAGCAGTTCTTC.

The DNA for the CDR3 is TGCGCCAGCAGCCCAAGACAGAACTCTGGAAACACCATATATTTT. Translated, it gives CASSPRQNSGNTIYF. The chain carries TRBV5-1 and TRBJ1-3; the D gene is possibly TRBD1 (5 bases). Germline V gene sequence: CDR1 SGHRS, CDR2 YFSETQ. This CDR3 has 15 amino acids. Trimming stripped 4 bases from V and 0 bases from J, with 11 bases between.

The chain uses TRBV9 and TRBJ2-7, with 9 bases identical to TRBD1. The CDR3 is made up of 13 amino acids. With V trimmed by 0 bases and J by 7 bases, 2 bases remained unmatched. CDR1 and CDR2 (germline): SGDLS, YYNGEE. DNA of the CDR3: TGTGCCAGCAGCGTAGGAGGACAGGGGGAGCAGTACTTC. Amino acids: CASSVGGQGEQYF.

The chain joins TRBV11-3 to TRBJ1-5; D perhaps matches TRBD1 (6 bases). This CDR3 region has 15 residues. CDR1 is SGHNT, CDR2 YENEEA, per germline. With 0 bases removed from V and 4 bases from J, the gap between germline ends came to 10 bases. CDR3 nucleotide sequence: TGTGCCAGCAGCTTAGAGGACAGCCGTAATCAGCCCCAGCATTTT. It encodes CASSLEDSRNQPQHF.

This clone showed up just a few times. The CDR3 is CAWSVSGNYEQYF. DNA for the CDR3: TGTGCCTGGAGTGTTTCCGGGAACTACGAGCAGTACTTC. The rearrangement joins TRBV30 to TRBJ2-7; D might be TRBD2 (5 bases). Germline V gene sequence: CDR1 GTSNPN, CDR2 SVGIG (reference sequence). CDR3 size: 13 residues. V was shortened by 0 bases and J by 3 bases, with 9 bases between the two germline ends.

This clone has only a few counts. The J gene is TRBJ1-1, the V gene TRBV4-2; 7 bases are shared with TRBD1. Trimming removed 7 bases from V and 9 bases from J; junction bases left unmatched: 11. The CDR3 consists of 13 residues. Germline-derived CDR1 and CDR2 are LGHNA and YNFKEQ. This CDR3 is CASTRSGDSKAFF. The CDR3 DNA reads as TGTGCCAGCACCCGATCCGGGGACAGCAAAGCTTTCTTT.

J is TRBJ1-2 and V is TRBV30; TRBD1 aligns across 11 bases. Germline trimming cut 0 bases from V and 5 bases from J; bases unmatched to any gene: 8. The CDR3 is made up of 16 amino acids. Germline lookup yields CDR1 GTSNPN and CDR2 SVGIG (reference sequence). CDR3 loop: CAWSVPGQGAGYGYTF. CDR3 nucleotides: TGTGCCTGGAGTGTACCCGGACAGGGGGCAGGATATGGCTACACCTTC. The full variable domain, its missing parts supplied by reference TRBV30 and TRBJ1-2, is SQTIHQWPATLVQPVGSPLSLECTVEGTSNPNLYWYRQAAGRGLQLLFYSVGIGQISSEVPQNLSASRPQDRQFILSSKKLLLSDSGFYLCAWSVPGQGAGYGYTFGSGTRLTVV.

The chain couples TRBV11-2 to TRBJ2-1, with 7 bases fitting TRBD1. Germline V gene lookup returns CDR1 SGHAT and CDR2 FQNNGV. CDR3 length: 15 residues. After removal of 1 base from V and 7 bases from J, the junction contained 7 bases not matched to a gene. CDR3 sequence: CASSLVTGVSNEQFF. As DNA, the CDR3 is TGTGCCAGCAGCTTAGTTACAGGGGTTAGTAATGAGCAGTTCTTC.

The chain links TRBV20-1 to TRBJ1-1, with D maybe TRBD1 (6 bases). The CDR3 has 11 residues. V was shortened by 7 bases and J by 4 bases, with 10 bases between the two germline ends. The germline V gene has CDR1 DFQATT and CDR2 SNEGSKA (reference sequence). The CDR3 loop reads CSGGRGTEAFF. The CDR3 nucleotides read TGCAGTGGAGGCAGGGGCACTGAAGCTTTCTTT.

The V gene is TRBV6-2 or TRBV6-3, the J gene TRBJ1-1; D gene unclear. This CDR3 has 15 amino acids. Germline V gene lookup returns CDR1 MNHEY and CDR2 SVGEGT. V lost 4 bases and J 1 base, leaving 13 bases between the germline ends. The CDR3 reads CASSSAQRQNTEAFF. The CDR3 region has the DNA TGTGCCAGCAGTTCTGCACAGAGACAGAACACTGAAGCTTTCTTT.

This clone has a handful of counts. The rearrangement joins TRBV6-5 to TRBJ1-1; perhaps TRBD1 as D (5 bases). V was clipped by 0 bases and J by 6 bases, with 8 bases between them. The germline V gene has CDR1 MNHEY and CDR2 SVGAGI. The CDR3 covers 13 residues. CDR3 amino acids: CASSYSPGAEAFF. In DNA, the CDR3 is TGTGCCAGCAGTTACTCCCCGGGGGCTGAAGCTTTCTTT.

V and J are TRBV3-1 (or the pseudogene TRBV3-2) and TRBJ2-6; D is undetermined. The V and J ends lost 4 bases and 1 base respectively, with 8 bases between them. Germline lookup yields CDR1 LGHDT and CDR2 YNNKEL (reference sequence). This CDR3 region has 15 residues. CDR3 region: CASSPDWSGANVLTF. The CDR3 coding sequence is TGTGCCAGCAGCCCCGACTGGTCTGGGGCCAACGTCCTGACTTTC.

The chain has TRBV6-5 and TRBJ2-1; TRBD2 matches at 7 bases. The V segment lost 6 bases and the J segment 4 bases; nucleotides outside the gene matches: 9. This CDR3 region has 15 residues. Germline CDR1 and CDR2: MNHEY and SVGAGI. The DNA for the CDR3 is TGTGCCAGCAGAAGAGAGGGAGGGTCTTACAATGAGCAGTTCTTC. Translation gives CASRREGGSYNEQFF.

The chain combines TRBV19 with TRBJ1-3, with D maybe TRBD1 (5 bases). V lost 7 bases, J lost 0 bases, and 13 bases lay in between. Germline V lookup: CDR1 LNHDA, CDR2 SQIVND (reference sequence). The CDR3 spans 15 residues. The CDR3: CASTDRLSSGNTIYF. As DNA, the CDR3 is TGTGCCAGTACCGACAGACTGAGCTCTGGAAACACCATATATTTT.

The rearrangement links TRBV19 to TRBJ1-5; a possible D gene is TRBD1 (5 bases). The ends were cut back, 1 base at V and 5 bases at J, with 15 bases in the middle. CDR3 length: 16 residues. Per the germline V gene, CDR1 is LNHDA and CDR2 is SQIVND (reference sequence). CDR3 DNA sequence: TGTGCCAGTAGTATAGGAAAGGGGAGGACATATCAGCCCCAGCATTTT. Translated: CASSIGKGRTYQPQHF. The full variable domain, its missing parts supplied by reference TRBV19 and TRBJ1-5, is DGGITQSPKYLFRKEGQNVTLSCEQNLNHDAMYWYRQDPGQGLRLIYYSQIVNDFQKGDIAEGYSVSREKKESFPLTVTSAQKNPTAFYLCASSIGKGRTYQPQHFGDGTRLSIL.

The rearrangement joins TRBV5-5 to TRBJ2-7; D not certain. CDR1 and CDR2 (germline): SGHKS, YYEKEE (reference sequence). The length of the CDR3 is 13 residues. V was trimmed by 1 base and J by 4 bases, leaving 9 bases between them. For the CDR3, the DNA is TGTGCCAGCAGCTTGATCCCTCGTTACGAGCAGTACGTC. The encoded protein is CASSLIPRYEQYV.

This clone has more than one count but fewer than ten. The chain is built from TRBV9 and TRBJ1-2; 9 positions match TRBD1. Germline V CDR1 and CDR2: SGDLS, YYNGEE. This CDR3 has 14 amino acids. V shed 3 bases, J shed 7 bases, and the junction held 7 bases outside the gene matches. The CDR3 DNA reads TGTGCCAGCAGCGCCGGACAGGGGACGGCTGGCTACACCTTC. Amino acids: CASSAGQGTAGYTF.